The 12 T cell receptor beta chains below were found in one sample sequenced in a study of OX40 agonist ivuxolimab in advanced cancers. Sequencing used immunoSEQ multiplex PCR; TCRdb keeps in-frame clones, though not all of them. This sample has tens of thousands of clones, with roughly 85% found just once. The material was CD4+ or CD8+ T cells sorted from blood, obtained in a trial of the OX40 agonist ivuxolimab. These receptors all come from an adult with an advanced solid tumor such as melanoma, head and neck, liver or kidney cancer.

V gene TRBV6-1 combines with J gene TRBJ2-1; TRBD2 matches at 9 bases. This CDR3 is 14 amino acids long. Trimming at V came to 4 bases and at J to 4 bases, leaving 2 bases not matched to a gene. The germline V gene has CDR1 MNHNS and CDR2 SASEGT. Here the CDR3 reads CASSVSGGYNEQFF. CDR3 nucleotide sequence: TGTGCCAGCAGTGTGAGCGGGGGGTACAATGAGCAGTTCTTC.

CDR3 amino acids: CASSLAVVEETQYF. The CDR3, as DNA: TGTGCCAGCAGCTTGGCCGTGGTGGAAGAGACCCAGTACTTC. The rearrangement joins TRBV5-4 to TRBJ2-5; no firm D call. The V gene's germline CDR1 is SGHNT and CDR2 YYREEE (reference sequence). The V gene lost 0 bases and the J gene lost 3 bases, with 9 bases spanning the gap. The CDR3 runs to 14 residues.

V gene TRBV5-1 combines with J gene TRBJ2-1, with D perhaps TRBD2 (5 bases). V lost 1 base and J lost 5, with 16 bases in between. Germline CDR1 SGHRS, CDR2 YFSETQ. This CDR3 contains 16 residues. DNA for the CDR3: TGCGCCAGCAGCTTGAGGACGGGGATTAGGCACAATGAGCAGTTCTTC. Translation gives CASSLRTGIRHNEQFF. The entire variable domain, with the rest obtained from reference TRBV5-1 and TRBJ2-1, is as follows: KAGVTQTPRYLIKTRGQQVTLSCSPISGHRSVSWYQQTPGQGLQFLFEYFSETQRNKGNFPGRFSGRQFSNSRSEMNVSTLELGDSALYLCASSLRTGIRHNEQFFGPGTRLTVL.

V gene TRBV20-1 combines with J gene TRBJ2-7; D is unclear. Germline V gene sequence: CDR1 DFQATT, CDR2 SNEGSKA (reference sequence). This CDR3 is built from 10 residues. V was pared by 4 bases and J by 6 bases, with 7 bases between. CDR3 loop: CSAMLVEQYF. The DNA for the CDR3 is TGCAGTGCTATGTTAGTCGAGCAGTACTTC.

This clone was seen only a few times. The rearrangement joins TRBV27 to TRBJ1-3; 7 bases are a match to TRBD1. Germline-derived CDR1 and CDR2 are MNHEY and SMNVEV (reference sequence). The CDR3 runs to 15 residues. Germline trimming cut 0 bases from V and 7 bases from J; bases unmatched to any gene: 6. In DNA, the CDR3 is TGTGCCAGCAGTTTATCAGGGACAGAGTCGAACACCATATATTTT. Translation gives CASSLSGTESNTIYF.

The V call is TRBV4-3, the J call TRBJ1-1; D ambiguous. The CDR3 sequence is 15 residues long. V shed 0 bases and J shed 4 bases, with 12 bases lying between them. The V gene's germline CDR1 is LGHNA and CDR2 YSLEER. The CDR3 reads CASSQDQGLATEAFF. The DNA for the CDR3 is TGCGCCAGCAGCCAAGATCAAGGCTTGGCCACTGAAGCTTTCTTT.

The rearrangement links TRBV7-9 to TRBJ2-2; D ambiguous. Trimming removed 5 bases at V and 5 bases at J, with 12 bases between. Germline values: CDR1 SEHNR, CDR2 FQNEAQ (reference sequence). CDR3 length: 14 residues. CDR3 coding DNA: TGTGCCAGCAGCCCCGCAGGTCGGACCGGGGAGCTGTTTTTT. It specifies CASSPAGRTGELFF.

The genes are TRBV7-2 and TRBJ2-1; 7 bases map to TRBD1. The CDR3 has 13 amino acids. CDR1 and CDR2 (germline): SGHTA, FQGNSA. With V trimmed by 5 bases and J by 10 bases, 8 bases remained unmatched. The CDR3 nucleotides read TGTGCCAGCAGCCCAGGGGACAGAAGGGAGCAGTTCTTC. Amino acid sequence: CASSPGDRREQFF.

The chain uses TRBV7-2 and TRBJ1-4, with D perhaps TRBD1 (5 bases). CDR1 is SGHTA, CDR2 FQGNSA, per germline. Between the trimmed V and J ends, which lost 3 bases and 10 bases, there was a span of 12 bases. The length of the CDR3 is 13 residues. The CDR3 sequence: CASSFQERGKLFF. The CDR3 bases are TGTGCCAGCAGCTTCCAGGAAAGGGGAAAACTGTTTTTT.

A few counts support this clone. This sequence joins TRBV7-3 and TRBJ1-1; maybe TRBD1 (5 bases). Trimming left V 4 bases short and J 6 bases short, with 18 bases between. Germline V lookup: CDR1 SGHTA, CDR2 FQGTGA. There are 15 residues in the CDR3. CDR3 sequence: CASSSLTVPGAEAFF. The CDR3 bases are TGTGCCAGCAGCTCCTTGACAGTGCCGGGGGCTGAAGCTTTCTTT.

The rearrangement links TRBV6-6 to TRBJ2-1; 11 nucleotides align to TRBD2. Germline CDR1 reads MNHNY; CDR2 reads SVGAGI (reference sequence). This CDR3 has 14 amino acids. V was clipped by 7 bases and J by 3 bases; unmatched bases: 2. The DNA for the CDR3 is TGTGCCAGCAAACTAGCGGGGGACTACAATGAGCAGTTCTTC. Amino acid sequence: CASKLAGDYNEQFF.

The gene calls are TRBV29-1 and TRBJ1-1; the D is unclear. Between the trimmed V and J ends, which lost 1 base and 4 bases, there was a span of 10 bases. The CDR3 runs 13 residues. Per the germline V gene, CDR1 is SQVTM and CDR2 is ANQGSEA. The CDR3, as DNA: TGCAGCGTTGAAGCGGATCGGGCCACTGAAGCTTTCTTT. Amino acids: CSVEADRATEAFF.